The 2 T cell receptor beta chains given below trace back to one sample, sequenced in a study of post-analysis software for immune sequencing data. Study-level results: Included in a set of five TRBV segments more frequent in patients than controls were TRBV5-6, TRBV5-1 and TRBV20-1.

Their antigens remain unidentified. Unique molecular identifiers tagged the TCR beta cDNA libraries. Using its own MiXCR run on the PCR reads, TCRdb lists one record per CDR3 protein. The sample lists about 460,000 distinct CDR3 sequences, around 40% occurring once. The sample consisted of blood. These receptors all come from a girl between 5 and 17 years old with multiple sclerosis.

Notes on this clonotype: Sequence at one end of the junction differs from germline and may be a read error. The V gene is TRBV7-9, the J gene TRBJ1-2; D is undetermined. Germline CDR1 reads SEHNR; CDR2 reads FQNEAQ (reference sequence). The CDR3 length is 14 residues. CDR3 coding DNA: TGTGCCAGCAACTTAGACGTCACCGGTTATGGCTACACCTTC. Residues: CASNLDVTGYGYTF.

The chain couples TRBV24-1 to TRBJ2-1; no firm D call. V lost 5 bases to trimming and J lost 0 bases, with 10 bases between them. Germline assignment: CDR1 KGHDR and CDR2 SFDVKD. CDR3 length: 15 amino acids. Written as DNA, the CDR3 is TGTGCCACCAGTGCCTTACATAGCTCCTACAATGAGCAGTTCTTC. Protein: CATSALHSSYNEQFF.